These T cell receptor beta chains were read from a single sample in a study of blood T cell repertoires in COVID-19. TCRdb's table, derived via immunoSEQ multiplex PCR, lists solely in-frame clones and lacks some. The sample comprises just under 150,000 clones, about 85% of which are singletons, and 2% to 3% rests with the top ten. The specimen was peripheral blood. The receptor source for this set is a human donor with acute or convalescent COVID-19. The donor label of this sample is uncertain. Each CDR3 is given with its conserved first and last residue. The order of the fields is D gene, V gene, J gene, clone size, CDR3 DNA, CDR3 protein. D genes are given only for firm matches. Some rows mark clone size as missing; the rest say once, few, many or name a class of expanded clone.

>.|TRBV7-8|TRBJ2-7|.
TGTGCCAGCAGCTTAATCGCCGCGACAGTACAGTCCTACGAGCAGTACTTC
CASSLIAATVQSYEQYF
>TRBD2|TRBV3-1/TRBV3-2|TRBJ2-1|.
TGTGCCAGCAGCCAAGTTCTTACGGGGGGGCAACCCTACAATGAGCAGTTCTTC
CASSQVLTGGQPYNEQFF
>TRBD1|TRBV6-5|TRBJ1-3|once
TGTGCCACTTTCACAGGGGGCGCTGGAAACACCATATATTTT
CATFTGGAGNTIYF
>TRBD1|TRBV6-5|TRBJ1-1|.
TGTGCCAGCAGTTCGGACAGGGTGACTGAAGCTTTCTTT
CASSSDRVTEAFF
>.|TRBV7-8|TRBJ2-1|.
TGTGCCAGCAGCTTAGCCGTCGACAATGAGCAGTTCTTC
CASSLAVDNEQFF
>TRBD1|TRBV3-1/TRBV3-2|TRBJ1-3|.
TGTGCCAGCAGCCAAGGGACAGGGGGATACACCATATATTTT
CASSQGTGGYTIYF
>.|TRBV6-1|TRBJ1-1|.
TGTGCCAGCAGTGAAGGACGGACAGCTGAAGCTTTCTTT
CASSEGRTAEAFF
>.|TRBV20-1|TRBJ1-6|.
TGCAGTGCTAGTGACAGGCATAATTCACCCCTCCACTTT
CSASDRHNSPLHF
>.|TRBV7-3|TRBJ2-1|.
TGTGCCAGCAGCCCTCCCAATGGGGGGTACAATGAGCAGTTCTTC
CASSPPNGGYNEQFF
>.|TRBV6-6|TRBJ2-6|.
TGTGCCAGCCACGGGACTGCTGGGGCCAACGTCCTGACTTTC
CASHGTAGANVLTF
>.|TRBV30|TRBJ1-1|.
TGTGCCTGGAGTCAACAGATTGAAGCTTTCTTT
CAWSQQIEAFF
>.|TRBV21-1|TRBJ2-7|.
TGTGCCAGCAGCAAAGCTCCGAGAACCTACGAGCAGTACTTC
CASSKAPRTYEQYF
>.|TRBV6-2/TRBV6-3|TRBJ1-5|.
TGTGCCAGCAGTCTCCCCGATCAGCCCCAGCATTTT
CASSLPDQPQHF
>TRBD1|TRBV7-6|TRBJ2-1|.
TGTGCCAGCAGCTCCGTCCGGGACAGGGGTACTGAGCAGTTCTTC
CASSSVRDRGTEQFF
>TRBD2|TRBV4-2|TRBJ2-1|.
TGTGCCAGCAGCCAAGTTGGGACTAGCTCCTACAATGAGCAGTTCTTC
CASSQVGTSSYNEQFF
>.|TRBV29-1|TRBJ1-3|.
TGCAGCGGGGGCCTCTCTGGAAACACCATATATTTT
CSGGLSGNTIYF
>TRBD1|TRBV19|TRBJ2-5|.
TGTGCCAGTAGTAGACCACAGGGGGCTGATCTAGAGACCCAGTACTTC
CASSRPQGADLETQYF
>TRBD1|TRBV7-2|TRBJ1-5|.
TGTGCCAGCAGCATGGGGACAGTAGCGAATCAGCCCCAGCATTTT
CASSMGTVANQPQHF
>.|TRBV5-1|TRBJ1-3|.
TGCGCCAGCAGCTGGGACTTCTCTGGAAACACCATATATTTT
CASSWDFSGNTIYF
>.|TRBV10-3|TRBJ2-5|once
TGTGCCATCAGGGGACATGAGGAAGAGACCCAGTACTTC
CAIRGHEEETQYF
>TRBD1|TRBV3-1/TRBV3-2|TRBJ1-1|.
TGTGCCAGCAGCGAGGGACACAGGGGAGCCACTGAAGCTTTCTTT
CASSEGHRGATEAFF
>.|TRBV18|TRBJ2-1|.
TGTGCCAGCTCACCACTAGTGCCTGAGCAGTTCTTC
CASSPLVPEQFF
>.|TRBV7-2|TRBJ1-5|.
TGTGCCAGCAGCTTAGGTGCCGGGTACCAGCCCCAGCATTTT
CASSLGAGYQPQHF
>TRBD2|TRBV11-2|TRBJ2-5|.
TGTGCCAGCAGCTTAGTCTGGCGGGAGGAAGAGACCCAGTACTTC
CASSLVWREEETQYF